A selection of T cell receptor beta chains follows, all from one sample in a study of T-cell reconstitution after alpha-beta-depleted transplantation in children. One entry per CDR3 protein results from TCRdb running MiXCR on the PCR reads. The repertoire consists of 350,000 to 400,000 distinct CDR3 sequences, with around 20% occurring once and the leading ten covering 3.5% to 4%. The sequences come from PBMCs from the stem cell graft donor, collected from the stem cell graft. Source of these receptors: a human donor who donated a stem cell graft to a child with acute myeloid leukemia. CDR3s include the opening cysteine and the closing phenylalanine or tryptophan. D genes are given only for firm matches. Some rows have no size entry. The others give once, few or many, or a class for an expanded clone.

j_call v_call d_call clone_size cdr3_aa cdr3_nt
TRBJ2-5 TRBV15 . . CATSEGTTGTQYF TGTGCCACCAGCGAGGGGACAACGGGGACCCAGTACTTC
TRBJ2-7 TRBV5-1 . . CASSLVTGASSYEQYF TGCGCCAGCAGCTTGGTGACGGGGGCAAGCTCCTACGAGCAGTACTTC
TRBJ2-1 TRBV5-1 . few CASSSLLATDINNEQFF TGCGCCAGCAGCTCCCTCCTAGCGACGGACATAAACAATGAGCAGTTCTTC
TRBJ2-3 TRBV20-1 . . CSASRTVADTQYF TGCAGTGCTAGTCGAACGGTGGCAGATACGCAGTATTTT
TRBJ2-7 TRBV5-1 TRBD1 few CASSPNPGQGSYEQYF TGCGCCAGCAGCCCAAATCCGGGACAGGGCTCCTACGAGCAGTACTTC
TRBJ2-7 TRBV28 . . CASSFRGPQSYEQYF TGTGCCAGCAGTTTCCGGGGGCCTCAGAGCTACGAGCAGTACTTC
TRBJ2-4 TRBV2 . . CASSERWIGKNIQYF TGTGCCAGCAGTGAACGATGGATTGGCAAAAACATTCAGTACTTC
TRBJ2-1 TRBV7-9 TRBD2 . CASSSPAAGGRNEQFF TGTGCCAGCAGCTCCCCCGCAGCGGGAGGGCGCAATGAGCAGTTCTTC
TRBJ2-1 TRBV4-1 . few CASSQDYVNEQFF TGCGCCAGCAGCCAAGATTACGTTAATGAGCAGTTCTTC
TRBJ2-2 TRBV6-2/TRBV6-3 TRBD2 few CASIPLGLENTGELFF TGTGCCAGCATTCCATTGGGACTAGAGAACACCGGGGAGCTGTTTTTT
TRBJ2-3 TRBV14 TRBD2 few CASSQDFPGTSGRTDTQYF TGTGCCAGCAGCCAAGACTTCCCCGGGACTAGCGGGAGGACAGATACGCAGTATTTT
TRBJ2-2 TRBV27 TRBD2 . CASSLVLAGGPSTGELFF TGTGCCAGCAGTTTAGTACTAGCGGGAGGGCCGTCGACCGGGGAGCTGTTTTTT
TRBJ2-6 TRBV5-1 . . CASSFSGVSSGANVLTF TGCGCCAGCAGCTTCTCCGGGGTCAGCTCTGGGGCCAACGTCCTGACTTTC
TRBJ2-2 TRBV20-1 . many CSAREETGELFF TGCAGTGCTAGGGAGGAAACCGGGGAGCTGTTTTTT